This TCR beta chain was captured by sequencing in a study of cytotoxic CD8 clonotypes in ibrutinib-treated CLL (dated by TCRdb to 2020 to 2023). Concerning the study at large: The cohort was composed of about 10 relapsed/refractory and around 14 treatment-naive patients; IGHV unmutated status was identified in some 17 patients. Responses were partial in roughly 25 patients and complete in 2; after median 68 months follow-up, about 14 stayed in remission and 12 progressed. Response samples were obtained after a median of approximately twelve months of treatment, with a range of about 6 to 36 months. Samples averaged approximately 260,000 productive templates and approximately 100,000 productive rearrangements. Of the roughly 86 people in the trial, about 25 had longitudinal samples available. Cryopreserved peripheral blood mononuclear cells were obtained prior to treatment, at the time of response, and at either disease progression or sustained remission. Every sample from remission and from progressive disease was obtained while the patients were still on ibrutinib.

This specimen's time point label, interpreted: about a year on ibrutinib. For TCR beta library preparation, roughly 2 micrograms of genomic DNA were extracted from the cryopreserved PBMCs. Longitudinal blood samples from CLL patients on ibrutinib monotherapy underwent high-throughput TCR beta sequencing. The patients took part in an open-label, single-center phase 2 trial of ibrutinib monotherapy. A note on this clone: It has no known antigen specificity. No much larger clonotype is one base removed from it; base qualities were not supplied.

Each clonotype received, on average, 10x coverage in deep resolution sequencing performed on a MiSeq, where the target depth lay between 1 in 1 million and 1 in 200,000 T cells. TCR beta libraries were generated with the immunoSEQ hsTCRB Kit. Concerning the study's data processing: Data were analyzed with ImmunoSEQ Data Assistant and ImmunoSEQ Analyzer, with V, D and J genes assigned per IMGT definitions. Clonality, with values ranging from 0 to 1, was calculated as one minus the normalized Shannon entropy of productive rearrangement frequencies. Only overrepresented clonotypes making up at least 0.05% of each patient's repertoire were included in the public clonotype analysis. Repertoires from more than ten age-matched healthy donors in immuneACCESS were used as clonality controls. TCRdb took this table from immuneACCESS and kept in-frame rearrangements with V and J called. Such tables lack part of the clones; where checked against another copy, unresolved V genes explain under half of the gap, and the rest is unexplained. That table supplies the V and J calls and clone size; D and trimming were determined from the DNA. This sample lists approximately 150,000 clones; 70% to 80% were detected once. The ten largest clones add up to 25% to 30% of the sample.

The paper as a whole reports these results and caveats: At ibrutinib response clonality went up, during sustained remission it held steady, and at progression it dropped back toward baseline. Public clonotypes were found to be uncommon and were observed to contract or remain stable during treatment; the increase in clonality was shown to reflect expansion of private clonotypes at ibrutinib response. Sustained-remission and progressing patients did not have matched sampling times, and lymph node repertoires were not examined. At baseline, clonality was higher than in age-matched healthy donors and showed a strong correlation with circulating CD8+ T-cell counts.

The sequencing used PBMCs, collected after 12 months of ibrutinib treatment. The receptor comes from a human donor with chronic lymphocytic leukemia.

The DNA sequence follows: TGTGCTAGTGCTAACCTGGTAGGGACGTACACTGAAGCTTTCTTT. It encodes CASANLVGTYTEAFF. The rearranged segments are TRBV12-5 and TRBJ1-1; TRBD1 might be the D gene, on 5 matching bases. Taken from cysteine to phenylalanine, the CDR3 has 15 residues. The sequence is cut down to CDR3 DNA, 45 bases in frame from base 1. Relative to germline, V is 7 bases shorter and J is 3 bases shorter, with 18 bases between their ends. The germline V gene specifies LGHNT as CDR1 and FRNRAP as CDR2.